The source of this TCR beta chain is a study of blood T cells in healthy people across ages. For the second PCR, which ran for about 7 to 11 cycles, a sample-barcoded 5' primer and a J-beta primer mix were used. One entry per CDR3 protein results from TCRdb running MiXCR on the 5' RACE reads. The sample shows about 1.6 million distinct CDR3 sequences, almost 35% of them seen only once. This clonotype has more than one count but fewer than ten. V lost 5 bases and J 7 bases, leaving 14 bases between the germline ends. CDR3 length: 13 residues. Germline CDR1 reads SGHAT; CDR2 reads FQNNGV. This TCR was recovered from a woman aged 25 to 45 in good health. This chain connects TRBV11-2 to TRBJ1-1, with unresolved D. Sample: blood. Here the CDR3 reads CASSQQAYGEAFF. CDR3 sequence (DNA): TGTGCCAGCAGCCAACAAGCCTATGGTGAAGCTTTCTTT.